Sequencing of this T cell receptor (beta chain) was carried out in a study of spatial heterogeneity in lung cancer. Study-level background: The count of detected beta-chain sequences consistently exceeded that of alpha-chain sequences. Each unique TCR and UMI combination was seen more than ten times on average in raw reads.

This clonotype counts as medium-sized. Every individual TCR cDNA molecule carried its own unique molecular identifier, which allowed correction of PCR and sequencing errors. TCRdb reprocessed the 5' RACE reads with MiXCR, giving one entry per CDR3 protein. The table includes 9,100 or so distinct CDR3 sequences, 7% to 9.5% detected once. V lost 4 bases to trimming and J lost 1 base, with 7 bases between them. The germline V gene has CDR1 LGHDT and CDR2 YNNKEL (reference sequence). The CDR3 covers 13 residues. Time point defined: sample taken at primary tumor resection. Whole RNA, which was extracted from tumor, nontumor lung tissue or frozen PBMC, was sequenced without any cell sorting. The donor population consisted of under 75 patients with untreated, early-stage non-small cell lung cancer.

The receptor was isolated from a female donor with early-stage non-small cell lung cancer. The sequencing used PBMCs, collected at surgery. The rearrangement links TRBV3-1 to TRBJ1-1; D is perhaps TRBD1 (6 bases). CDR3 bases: TGTGCCAGCAGCCTACAGGGGAACACTGAAGCTTTCTTT. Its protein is CASSLQGNTEAFF.